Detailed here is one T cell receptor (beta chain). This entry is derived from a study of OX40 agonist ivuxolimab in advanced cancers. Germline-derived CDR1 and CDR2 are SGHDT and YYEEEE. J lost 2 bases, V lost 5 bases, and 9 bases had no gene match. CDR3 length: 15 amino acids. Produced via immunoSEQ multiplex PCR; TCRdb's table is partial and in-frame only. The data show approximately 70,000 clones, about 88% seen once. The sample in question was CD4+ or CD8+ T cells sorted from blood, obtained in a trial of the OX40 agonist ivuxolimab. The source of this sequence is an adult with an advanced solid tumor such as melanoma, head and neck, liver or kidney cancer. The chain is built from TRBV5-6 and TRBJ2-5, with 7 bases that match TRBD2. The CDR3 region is CASRKAGARQETQYF. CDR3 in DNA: TGTGCCAGCAGAAAGGCGGGAGCACGGCAAGAGACCCAGTACTTC.